The clone carrying this TCR beta chain appeared once. This entry comes from a study of metastatic and nonmetastatic thyroid tumors. Thyroid surgery was performed in patients who had received no treatment beforehand. The CDR3 loop spans 14 amino acids. The V and J ends lost 3 bases and 1 base respectively, with 9 bases between them. In germline, CDR1 is LGHDT, CDR2 YNNKEL (reference sequence). TCRdb reprocessed the PCR reads using MiXCR. The sample consists of under 55,000 clones, about a sixth of them appearing once. This TCR was sampled from a female donor with papillary thyroid cancer or a benign thyroid nodule (not recorded which). Some clones in this sample may be carry-over from other donors' samples. The sequencing sample was made of blood. This chain uses TRBV3-1 with TRBJ1-1; no firm D call. CDR3 sequence reads: CASSQRAKNTEAFF. The CDR3 DNA sequence: TGTGCCAGCAGCCAGAGGGCGAAGAACACTGAAGCTTTCTTT.